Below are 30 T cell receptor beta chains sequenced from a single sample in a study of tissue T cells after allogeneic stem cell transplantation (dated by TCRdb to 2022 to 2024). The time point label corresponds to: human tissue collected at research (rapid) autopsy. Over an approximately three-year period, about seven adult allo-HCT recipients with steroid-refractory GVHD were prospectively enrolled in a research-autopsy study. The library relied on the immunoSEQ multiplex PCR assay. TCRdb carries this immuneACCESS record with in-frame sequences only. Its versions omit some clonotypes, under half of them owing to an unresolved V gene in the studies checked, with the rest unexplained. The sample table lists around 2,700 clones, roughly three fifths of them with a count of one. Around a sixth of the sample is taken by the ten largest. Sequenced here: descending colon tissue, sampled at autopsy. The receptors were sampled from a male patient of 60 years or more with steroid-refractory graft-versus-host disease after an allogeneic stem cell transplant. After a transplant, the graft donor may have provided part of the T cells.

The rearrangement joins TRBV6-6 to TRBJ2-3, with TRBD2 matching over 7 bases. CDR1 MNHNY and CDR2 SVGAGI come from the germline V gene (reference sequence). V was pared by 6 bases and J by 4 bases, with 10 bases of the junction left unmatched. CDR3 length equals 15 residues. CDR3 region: CASRGDYMFSDTQYF. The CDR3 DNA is TGTGCCAGCAGAGGGGACTATATGTTCTCAGATACGCAGTATTTT.

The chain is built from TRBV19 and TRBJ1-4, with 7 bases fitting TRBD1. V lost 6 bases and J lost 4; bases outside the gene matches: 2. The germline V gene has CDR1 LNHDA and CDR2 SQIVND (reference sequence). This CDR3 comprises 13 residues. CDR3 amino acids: CASSTGVNEKLFF. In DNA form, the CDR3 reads TGTGCCAGTAGCACAGGGGTTAATGAAAAACTGTTTTTT.

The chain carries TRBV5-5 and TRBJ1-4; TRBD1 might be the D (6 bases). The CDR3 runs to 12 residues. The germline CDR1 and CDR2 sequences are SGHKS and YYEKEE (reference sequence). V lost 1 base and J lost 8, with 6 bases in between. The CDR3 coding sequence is TGTGCCAGCAGCTTGAGGGGGGAAAAACTGTTTTTT. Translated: CASSLRGEKLFF.

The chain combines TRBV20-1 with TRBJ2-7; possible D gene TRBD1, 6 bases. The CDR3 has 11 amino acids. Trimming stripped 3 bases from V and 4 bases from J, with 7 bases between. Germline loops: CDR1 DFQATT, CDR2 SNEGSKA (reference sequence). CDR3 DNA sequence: TGCAGTGCTAGTCAGGGGTACGAGCAGTACTTC. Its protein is CSASQGYEQYF.

CDR3 sequence reads: CASSPRGTANTEAFF. DNA of the CDR3: TGTGCCAGCAGCCCACGAGGGACAGCGAACACTGAAGCTTTCTTT. The chain recombines TRBV9 with TRBJ1-1, with 7 bases matching TRBD1. V lost 4 bases to trimming and J lost 1 base; unmatched junction nucleotides: 7. The CDR3 covers 15 residues. Germline V gene lookup returns CDR1 SGDLS and CDR2 YYNGEE.

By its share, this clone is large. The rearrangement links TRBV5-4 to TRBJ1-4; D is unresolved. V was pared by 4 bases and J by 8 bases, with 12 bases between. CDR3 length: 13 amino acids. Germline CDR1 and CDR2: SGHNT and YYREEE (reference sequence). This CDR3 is CASSVPGREKLFF. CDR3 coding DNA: TGTGCCAGCAGCGTTCCAGGACGAGAAAAACTGTTTTTT.

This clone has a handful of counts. CDR3: CASIGERTRPNEQFF. CDR3 sequence (DNA): TGTGCCAGCATAGGGGAACGAACCCGACCGAATGAGCAGTTCTTC. J is TRBJ2-1 and V is TRBV7-9; the D gene is possibly TRBD1 (5 bases). The CDR3 consists of 15 residues. Trimming removed 7 bases from V and 7 bases from J, with 20 bases in between. The germline V gene has CDR1 SEHNR and CDR2 FQNEAQ (reference sequence).

CDR3 in DNA: TGTGCCAGCAGCTTGCCACACACAGATACGCAGTATTTT. Its translation: CASSLPHTDTQYF. The chain is built from TRBV7-3 and TRBJ2-3; D uncertain. V dropped 3 bases and J dropped 2 bases, with 6 bases sitting between them. Germline CDR1 SGHTA, CDR2 FQGTGA. This CDR3 region has 13 residues.

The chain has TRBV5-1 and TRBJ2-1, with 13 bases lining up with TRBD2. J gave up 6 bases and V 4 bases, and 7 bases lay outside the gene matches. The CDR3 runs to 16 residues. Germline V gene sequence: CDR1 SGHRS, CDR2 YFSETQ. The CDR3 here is CASSRTSGGWVNEQFF. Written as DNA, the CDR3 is TGCGCCAGCAGCCGGACTAGCGGGGGATGGGTCAATGAGCAGTTCTTC.

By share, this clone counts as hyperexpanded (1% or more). The CDR3 loop reads CATSSPGAGRNEQFF. The CDR3 DNA is TGTGCCACCAGCTCTCCTGGGGCAGGGCGCAATGAGCAGTTCTTC. The chain links TRBV15 to TRBJ2-1, with D perhaps matching TRBD1 (5 bases). V lost 5 bases and J 6 bases, leaving 17 bases between the germline ends. Germline values: CDR1 LNHNV, CDR2 YYDKDF (reference sequence). This CDR3 contains 15 residues. The full variable domain, in which reference TRBV15 and TRBJ2-1 provide the parts outside the CDR3, is DAMVIQNPRYQVTQFGKPVTLSCSQTLNHNVMYWYQQKSSQAPKLLFHYYDKDFNNEADTPDNFQSRRPNTSFCFLDIRSPGLGDTAMYLCATSSPGAGRNEQFFGPGTRLTVL.

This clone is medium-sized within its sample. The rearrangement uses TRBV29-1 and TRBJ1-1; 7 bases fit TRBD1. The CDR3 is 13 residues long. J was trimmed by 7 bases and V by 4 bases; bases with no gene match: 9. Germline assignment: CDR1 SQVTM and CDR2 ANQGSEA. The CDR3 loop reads CSVADRVFIEAFF. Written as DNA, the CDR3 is TGCAGCGTTGCTGACAGGGTTTTTATTGAAGCTTTCTTT.

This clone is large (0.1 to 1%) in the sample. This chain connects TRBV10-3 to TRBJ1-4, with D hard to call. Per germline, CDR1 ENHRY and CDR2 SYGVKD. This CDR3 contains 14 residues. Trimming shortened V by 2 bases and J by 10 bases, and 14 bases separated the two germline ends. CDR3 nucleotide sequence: TGTGCCATCAGTGAGAGCAATCCCCTACCAAAACTGTTTTTT. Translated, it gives CAISESNPLPKLFF.

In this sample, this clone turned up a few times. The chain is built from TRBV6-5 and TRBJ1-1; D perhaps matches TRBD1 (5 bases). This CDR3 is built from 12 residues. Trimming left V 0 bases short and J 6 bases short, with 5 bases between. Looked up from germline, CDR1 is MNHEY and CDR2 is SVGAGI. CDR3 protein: CASSYSGAEAFF. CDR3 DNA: TGTGCCAGCAGTTACTCGGGGGCTGAAGCTTTCTTT.

CDR3 protein: CASSAGLAGTHNEQFF. In DNA, the CDR3 is TGTGCCAGCTCAGCGGGACTAGCGGGGACGCACAATGAGCAGTTCTTC. The gene calls are TRBV18 and TRBJ2-1; the match to TRBD2 covers 13 bases. V lost 5 bases and J lost 5; bases outside the gene matches: 6. The length of the CDR3 is 16 residues. Germline V lookup: CDR1 KGHSH, CDR2 LQKENI.

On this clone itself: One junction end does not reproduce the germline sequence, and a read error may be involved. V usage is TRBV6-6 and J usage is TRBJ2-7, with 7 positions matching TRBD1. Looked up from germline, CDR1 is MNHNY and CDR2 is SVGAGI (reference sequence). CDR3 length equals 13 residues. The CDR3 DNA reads TGTGCCAGCAGTATGACAGGGAGTTACGCGCAGTACTTC. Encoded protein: CASSMTGSYAQYF.

This chain's CDR3 is CASSPSQQYQYFNYGYTF. In DNA form, the CDR3 reads TGTGCCAGCTCACCATCGCAACAGTACCAATACTTTAACTATGGCTACACCTTC. The V and J genes are TRBV18 and TRBJ1-2, with D hard to call. CDR1 is KGHSH, CDR2 LQKENI, per germline. Between the trimmed V and J ends, which lost 2 bases and 1 base, there was a span of 20 bases. The length of the CDR3 is 18 residues.

The CDR3 DNA is TGTGCCAGCAGTTACTTTATGACAGGGCAAGAGACCCAGTACTTC. It yields the protein CASSYFMTGQETQYF. V and J are TRBV6-5 and TRBJ2-5; 7 positions match TRBD1. Trimming removed 1 base from V and 2 bases from J; junction bases left unmatched: 4. Looked up from germline, CDR1 is MNHEY and CDR2 is SVGAGI. This CDR3 has 15 residues.

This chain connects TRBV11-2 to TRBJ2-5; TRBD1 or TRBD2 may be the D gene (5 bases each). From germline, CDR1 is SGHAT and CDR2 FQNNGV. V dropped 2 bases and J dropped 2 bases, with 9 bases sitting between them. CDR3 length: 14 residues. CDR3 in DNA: TGTGCCAGCAGCTTATACGGGGCTCAAGAGACCCAGTACTTC. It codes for CASSLYGAQETQYF.

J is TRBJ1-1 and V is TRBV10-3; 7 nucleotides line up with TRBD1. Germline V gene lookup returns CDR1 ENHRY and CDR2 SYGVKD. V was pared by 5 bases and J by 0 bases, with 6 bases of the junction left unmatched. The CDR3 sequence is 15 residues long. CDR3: CAISRQGTMNTEAFF. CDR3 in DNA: TGTGCCATCAGTCGACAGGGTACCATGAACACTGAAGCTTTCTTT.

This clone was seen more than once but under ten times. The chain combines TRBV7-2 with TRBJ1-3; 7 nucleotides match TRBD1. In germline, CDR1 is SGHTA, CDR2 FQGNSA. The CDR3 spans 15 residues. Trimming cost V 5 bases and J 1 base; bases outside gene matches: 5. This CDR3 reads CASSPQGTSGNTIYF. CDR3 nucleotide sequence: TGTGCCAGCAGCCCACAGGGGACATCTGGAAACACCATATATTTT.

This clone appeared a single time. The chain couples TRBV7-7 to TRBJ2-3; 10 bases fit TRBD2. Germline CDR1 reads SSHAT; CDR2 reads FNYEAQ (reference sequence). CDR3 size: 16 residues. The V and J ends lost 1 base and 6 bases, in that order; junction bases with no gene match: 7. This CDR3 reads CASSLGLAGARDTQYF. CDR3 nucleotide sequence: TGTGCCAGCAGCTTAGGTCTAGCGGGGGCCAGGGATACGCAGTATTTT.

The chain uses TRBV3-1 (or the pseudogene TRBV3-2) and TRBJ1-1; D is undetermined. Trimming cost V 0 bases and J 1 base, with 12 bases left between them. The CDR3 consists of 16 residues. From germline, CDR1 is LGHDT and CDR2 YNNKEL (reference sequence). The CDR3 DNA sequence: TGTGCCAGCAGCCAAGACCGGAGACATTGGAACACTGAAGCTTTCTTT. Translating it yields CASSQDRRHWNTEAFF.

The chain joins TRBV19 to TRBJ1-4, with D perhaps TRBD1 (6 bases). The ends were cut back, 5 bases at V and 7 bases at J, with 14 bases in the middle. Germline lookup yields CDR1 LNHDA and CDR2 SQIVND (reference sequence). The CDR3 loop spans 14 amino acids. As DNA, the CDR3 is TGTGCCAGTAGTTTCGGGGGCTCGGGTGAAAAACTGTTTTTT. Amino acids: CASSFGGSGEKLFF.

This CDR3 reads CASSPANTGELFF. The DNA of the CDR3 is TGTGCCAGCAGCCCGGCGAACACCGGGGAGCTGTTTTTT. This sequence joins TRBV7-3 and TRBJ2-2; D unclear. V gave up 5 bases and J gave up 0 bases, with 4 bases separating them. This CDR3 region has 13 residues. Per the germline V gene, CDR1 is SGHTA and CDR2 is FQGTGA.

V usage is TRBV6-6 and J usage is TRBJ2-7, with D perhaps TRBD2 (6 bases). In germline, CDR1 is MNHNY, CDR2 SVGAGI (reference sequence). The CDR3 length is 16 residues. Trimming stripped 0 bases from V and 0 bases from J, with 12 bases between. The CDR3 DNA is TGTGCCAGCAGTTACTCTTTCCGGGGGATCTCCTACGAGCAGTACTTC. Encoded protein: CASSYSFRGISYEQYF.

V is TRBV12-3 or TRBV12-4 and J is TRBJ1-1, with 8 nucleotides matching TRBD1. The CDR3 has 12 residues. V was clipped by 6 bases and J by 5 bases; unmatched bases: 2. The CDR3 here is CASSRTGTEAFF. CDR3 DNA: TGTGCCAGCAGCCGGACAGGGACTGAAGCTTTCTTT.

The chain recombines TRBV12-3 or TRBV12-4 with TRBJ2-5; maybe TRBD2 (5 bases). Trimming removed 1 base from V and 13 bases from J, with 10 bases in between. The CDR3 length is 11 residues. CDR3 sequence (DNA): TGTGCCAGCAGTTTAGGTCTAGCTCCGTACTTC. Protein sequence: CASSLGLAPYF.

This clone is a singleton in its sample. As DNA, the CDR3 is TGTGCCAGCAGCCGATCCATAGCGGGGAAGAACACCGGGGAGCTGTTTTTT. Translating it yields CASSRSIAGKNTGELFF. The chain recombines TRBV4-2 with TRBJ2-2; the match to TRBD2 covers 8 bases. V lost 4 bases and J lost 1; bases outside the gene matches: 8. The length of the CDR3 is 17 residues. Germline CDR1 is LGHNA and CDR2 is YNFKEQ.

The CDR3 region is CASSPEGSGSSYNEQFF. For the CDR3, the DNA is TGCGCCAGCAGCCCAGAGGGTAGCGGCAGCTCCTACAATGAGCAGTTCTTC. V and J are TRBV4-3 and TRBJ2-1; weak D call: TRBD2 (6 bases). The V and J ends lost 4 bases and 0 bases respectively, with 16 bases between them. CDR1 and CDR2 from the germline V gene are LGHNA and YSLEER. The length of the CDR3 is 17 residues.

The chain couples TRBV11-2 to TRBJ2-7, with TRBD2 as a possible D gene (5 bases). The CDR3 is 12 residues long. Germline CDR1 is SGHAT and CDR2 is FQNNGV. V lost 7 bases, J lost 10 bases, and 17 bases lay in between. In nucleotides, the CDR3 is TGTGCCAGCACCGCAAACCGGGAAAGCCAGTACTTC. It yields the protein CASTANRESQYF.